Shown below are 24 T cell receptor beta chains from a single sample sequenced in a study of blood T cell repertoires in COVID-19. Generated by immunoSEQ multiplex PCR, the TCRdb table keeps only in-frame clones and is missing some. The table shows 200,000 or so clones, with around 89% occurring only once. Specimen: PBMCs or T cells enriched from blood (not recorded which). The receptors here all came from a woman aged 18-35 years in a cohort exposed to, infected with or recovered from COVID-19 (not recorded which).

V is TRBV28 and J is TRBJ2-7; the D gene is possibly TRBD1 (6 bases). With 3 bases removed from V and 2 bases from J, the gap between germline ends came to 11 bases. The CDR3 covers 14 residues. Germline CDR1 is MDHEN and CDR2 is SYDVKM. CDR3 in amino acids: CASSFSGDAYEQYF. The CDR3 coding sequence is TGTGCCAGCAGTTTTTCAGGGGATGCCTACGAGCAGTACTTC.

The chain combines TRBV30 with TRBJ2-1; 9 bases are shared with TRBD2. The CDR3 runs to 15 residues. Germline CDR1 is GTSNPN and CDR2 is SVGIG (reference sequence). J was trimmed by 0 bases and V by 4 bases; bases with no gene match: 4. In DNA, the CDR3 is TGTGCCTGGATTCTTAGCGGGAGCTCCTACAATGAGCAGTTCTTC. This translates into CAWILSGSSYNEQFF.

In DNA, the CDR3 is TGTGCCAGTAGTATCGGGCAGGGGATTATGGACTATGGCTACACCTTC. Translating it yields CASSIGQGIMDYGYTF. The gene calls are TRBV19 and TRBJ1-2, with D maybe TRBD1 (6 bases). The CDR3 is made up of 16 amino acids. The ends were cut back, 3 bases at V and 3 bases at J, with 17 bases in the middle. The germline V gene has CDR1 LNHDA and CDR2 SQIVND (reference sequence).

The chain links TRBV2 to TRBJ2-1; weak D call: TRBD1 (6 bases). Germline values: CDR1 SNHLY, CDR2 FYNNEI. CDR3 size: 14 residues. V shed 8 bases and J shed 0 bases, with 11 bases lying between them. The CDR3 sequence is CASGQDSSYNEQFF. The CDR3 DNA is TGTGCCAGCGGTCAGGACAGCTCCTACAATGAGCAGTTCTTC.

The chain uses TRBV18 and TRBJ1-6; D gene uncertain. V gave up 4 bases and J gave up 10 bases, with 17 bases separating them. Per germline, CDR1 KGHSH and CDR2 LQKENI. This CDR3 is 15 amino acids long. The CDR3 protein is CASSRVGGERSPLHF. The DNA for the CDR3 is TGTGCCAGCTCACGAGTGGGAGGAGAAAGGTCACCCCTCCACTTT.

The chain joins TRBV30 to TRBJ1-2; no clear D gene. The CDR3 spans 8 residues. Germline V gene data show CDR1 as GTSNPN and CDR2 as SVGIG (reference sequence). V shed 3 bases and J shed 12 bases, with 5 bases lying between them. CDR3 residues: CAWSGNTF. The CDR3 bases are TGTGCCTGGAGCGGGAACACCTTC.

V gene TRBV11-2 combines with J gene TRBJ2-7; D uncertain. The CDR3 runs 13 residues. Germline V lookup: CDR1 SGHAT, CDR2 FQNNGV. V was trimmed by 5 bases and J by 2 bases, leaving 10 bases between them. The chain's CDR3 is CASSPTITYEQYF. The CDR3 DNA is TGTGCCAGCAGCCCCACTATAACCTACGAGCAGTACTTC.

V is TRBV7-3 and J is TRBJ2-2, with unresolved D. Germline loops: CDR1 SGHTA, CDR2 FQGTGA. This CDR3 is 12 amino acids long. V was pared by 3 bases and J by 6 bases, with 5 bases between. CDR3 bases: TGTGCCAGCAGCTTCCCTGCCGGGGAGCTGTTTTTT. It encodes CASSFPAGELFF.

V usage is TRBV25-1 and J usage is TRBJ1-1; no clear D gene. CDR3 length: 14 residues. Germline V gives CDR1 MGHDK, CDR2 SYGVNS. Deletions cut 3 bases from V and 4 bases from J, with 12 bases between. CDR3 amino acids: CASSDSGSGTEAFF. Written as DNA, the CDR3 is TGTGCCAGCAGTGATTCGGGAAGCGGCACTGAAGCTTTCTTT.

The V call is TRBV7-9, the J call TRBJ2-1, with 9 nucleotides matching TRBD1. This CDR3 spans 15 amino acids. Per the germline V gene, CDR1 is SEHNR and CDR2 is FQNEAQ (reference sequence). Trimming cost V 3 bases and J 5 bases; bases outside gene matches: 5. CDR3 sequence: CASSFGQGKNNEQFF. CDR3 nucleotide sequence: TGTGCCAGCAGCTTCGGACAGGGGAAAAACAATGAGCAGTTCTTC. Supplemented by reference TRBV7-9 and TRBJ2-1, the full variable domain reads DTGVSQNPRHKITKRGQNVTFRCDPISEHNRLYWYRQTLGQGPEFLTYFQNEAQLEKSRLLSDRFSAERPKGSFSTLEIQRTEQGDSAMYLCASSFGQGKNNEQFFGPGTRLTVL.

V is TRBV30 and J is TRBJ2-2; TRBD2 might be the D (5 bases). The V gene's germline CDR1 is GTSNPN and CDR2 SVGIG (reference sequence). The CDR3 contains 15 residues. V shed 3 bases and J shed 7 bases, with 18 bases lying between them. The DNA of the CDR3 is TGTGCCTGGAGCGGAACTTCACTAGGTGGCGGGGAGCTGTTTTTT. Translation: CAWSGTSLGGGELFF.

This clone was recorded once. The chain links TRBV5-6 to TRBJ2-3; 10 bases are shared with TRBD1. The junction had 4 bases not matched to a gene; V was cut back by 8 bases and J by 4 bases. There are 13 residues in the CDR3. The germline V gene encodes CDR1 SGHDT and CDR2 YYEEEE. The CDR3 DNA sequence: TGTGCCAGTAGGACAGGGGGAGCAGATACGCAGTATTTT. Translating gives CASRTGGADTQYF.

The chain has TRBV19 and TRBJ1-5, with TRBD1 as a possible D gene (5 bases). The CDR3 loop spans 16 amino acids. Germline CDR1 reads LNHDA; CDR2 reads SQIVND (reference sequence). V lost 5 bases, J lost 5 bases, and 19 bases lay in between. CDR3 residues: CASSDQNDSLYQPQHF. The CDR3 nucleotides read TGTGCCAGTAGTGACCAAAATGACAGCCTATATCAGCCCCAGCATTTT.

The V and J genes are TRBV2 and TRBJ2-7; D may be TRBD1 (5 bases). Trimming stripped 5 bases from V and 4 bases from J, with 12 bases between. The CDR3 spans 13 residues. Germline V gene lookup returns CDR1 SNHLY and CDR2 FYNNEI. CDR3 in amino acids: CASSPRTSYEQYF. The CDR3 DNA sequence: TGTGCCAGCAGTCCCCGGACAAGTTACGAGCAGTACTTC.

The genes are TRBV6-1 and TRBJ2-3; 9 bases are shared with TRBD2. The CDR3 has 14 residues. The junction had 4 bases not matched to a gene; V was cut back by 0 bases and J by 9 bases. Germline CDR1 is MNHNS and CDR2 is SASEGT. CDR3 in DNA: TGTGCCAGCAGTGAAGCAGGGACTAGCTCAACGCAGTATTTT. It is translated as CASSEAGTSSTQYF.

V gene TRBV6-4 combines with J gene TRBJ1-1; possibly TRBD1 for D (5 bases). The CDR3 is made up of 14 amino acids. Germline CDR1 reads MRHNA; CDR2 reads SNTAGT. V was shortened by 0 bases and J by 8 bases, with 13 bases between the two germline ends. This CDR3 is CASSDSETVAEAFF. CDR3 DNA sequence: TGTGCCAGCAGTGACTCCGAGACAGTTGCCGAAGCTTTCTTT.

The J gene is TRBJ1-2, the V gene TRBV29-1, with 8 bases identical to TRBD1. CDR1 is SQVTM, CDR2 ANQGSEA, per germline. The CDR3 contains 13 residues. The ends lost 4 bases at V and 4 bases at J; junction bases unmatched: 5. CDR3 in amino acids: CSVGGGTGYGYTF. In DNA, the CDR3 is TGCAGCGTTGGTGGGGGGACAGGCTATGGCTACACCTTC.

CDR3 DNA: TGTGCCAGCAGCGTCTGGGCTAGCGGGGCTAATGAGCAGTTCTTC. Its protein is CASSVWASGANEQFF. V is TRBV9 and J is TRBJ2-1; 9 nucleotides line up with TRBD2. The junction had 7 bases not matched to a gene; V was cut back by 2 bases and J by 7 bases. Germline V gene lookup returns CDR1 SGDLS and CDR2 YYNGEE. The CDR3 is 15 amino acids.

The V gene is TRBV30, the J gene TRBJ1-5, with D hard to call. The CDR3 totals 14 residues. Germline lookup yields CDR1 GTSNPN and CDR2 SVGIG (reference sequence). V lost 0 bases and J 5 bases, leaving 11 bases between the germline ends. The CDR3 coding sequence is TGTGCCTGGAGTGTACAAGAGGGTTATCAGCCCCAGCATTTT. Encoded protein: CAWSVQEGYQPQHF.

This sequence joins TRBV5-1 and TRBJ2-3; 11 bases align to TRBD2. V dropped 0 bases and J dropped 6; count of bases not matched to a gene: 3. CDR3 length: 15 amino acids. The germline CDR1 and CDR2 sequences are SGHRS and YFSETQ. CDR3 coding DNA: TGCGCCAGCAGCTTGGCCTCTAGCGGGGGGGATACGCAGTATTTT. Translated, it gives CASSLASSGGDTQYF.

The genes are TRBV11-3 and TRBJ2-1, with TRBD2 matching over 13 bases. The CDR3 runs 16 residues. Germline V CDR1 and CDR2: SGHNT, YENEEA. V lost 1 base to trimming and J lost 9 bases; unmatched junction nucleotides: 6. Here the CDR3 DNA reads TGTGCCAGCAGCTTAGGCACTAGCGGGGGGGCGGTTGAGCAGTTCTTC. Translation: CASSLGTSGGAVEQFF.

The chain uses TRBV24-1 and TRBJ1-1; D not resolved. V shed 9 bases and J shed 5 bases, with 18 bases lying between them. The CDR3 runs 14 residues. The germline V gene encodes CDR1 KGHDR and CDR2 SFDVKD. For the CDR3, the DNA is TGTGCCACCGAGGGCTCTCAAGAAGGAACTGAAGCTTTCTTT. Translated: CATEGSQEGTEAFF.

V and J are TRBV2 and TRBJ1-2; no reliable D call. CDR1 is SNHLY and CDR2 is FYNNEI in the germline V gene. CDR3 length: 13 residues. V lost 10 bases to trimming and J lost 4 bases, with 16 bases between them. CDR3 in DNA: TGTGCCACCCTAACCAAGAACTTCTATGGCTACACCTTC. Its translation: CATLTKNFYGYTF.

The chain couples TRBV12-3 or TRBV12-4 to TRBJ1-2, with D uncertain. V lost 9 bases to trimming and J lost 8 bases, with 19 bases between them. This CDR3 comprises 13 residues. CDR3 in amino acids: CASTASLVTGYTF. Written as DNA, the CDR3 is TGTGCCAGTACCGCTTCGTTAGTTACGGGCTACACCTTC.